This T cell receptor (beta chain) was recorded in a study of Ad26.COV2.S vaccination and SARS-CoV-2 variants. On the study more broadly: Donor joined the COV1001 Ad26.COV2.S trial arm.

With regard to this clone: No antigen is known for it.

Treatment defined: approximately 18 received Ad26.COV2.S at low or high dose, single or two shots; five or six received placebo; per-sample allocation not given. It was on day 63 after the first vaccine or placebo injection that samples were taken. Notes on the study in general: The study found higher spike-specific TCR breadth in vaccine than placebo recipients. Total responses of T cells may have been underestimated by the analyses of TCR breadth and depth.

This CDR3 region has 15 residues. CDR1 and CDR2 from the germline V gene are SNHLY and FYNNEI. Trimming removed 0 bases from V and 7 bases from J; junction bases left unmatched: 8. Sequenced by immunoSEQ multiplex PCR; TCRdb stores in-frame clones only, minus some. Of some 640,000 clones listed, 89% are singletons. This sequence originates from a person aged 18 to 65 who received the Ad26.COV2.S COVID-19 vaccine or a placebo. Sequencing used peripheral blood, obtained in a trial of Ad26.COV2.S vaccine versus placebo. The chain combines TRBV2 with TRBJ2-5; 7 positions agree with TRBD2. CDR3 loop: CASSEAGRPIGTQYF. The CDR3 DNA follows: TGTGCCAGCAGTGAAGCCGGGAGGCCCATCGGGACCCAGTACTTC. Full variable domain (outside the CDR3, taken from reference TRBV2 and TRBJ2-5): EPEVTQTPSHQVTQMGQEVILRCVPISNHLYFYWYRQILGQKVEFLVSFYNNEISEKSEIFDDQFSVERPDGSNFTLKIRSTKLEDSAMYFCASSEAGRPIGTQYFGPGTRLLVL.